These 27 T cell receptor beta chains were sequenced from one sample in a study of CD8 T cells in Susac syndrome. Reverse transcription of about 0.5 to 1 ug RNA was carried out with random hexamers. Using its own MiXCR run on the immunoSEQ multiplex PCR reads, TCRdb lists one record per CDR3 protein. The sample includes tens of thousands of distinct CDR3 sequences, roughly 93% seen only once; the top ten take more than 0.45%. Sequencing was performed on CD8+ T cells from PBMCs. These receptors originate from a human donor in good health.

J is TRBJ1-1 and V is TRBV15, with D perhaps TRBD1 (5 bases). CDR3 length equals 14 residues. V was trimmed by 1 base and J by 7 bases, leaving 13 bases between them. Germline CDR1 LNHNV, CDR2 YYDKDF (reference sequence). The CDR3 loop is CATSRGGEISEAFF. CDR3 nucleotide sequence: TGTGCCACCAGCAGAGGAGGGGAAATCAGTGAAGCTTTCTTT.

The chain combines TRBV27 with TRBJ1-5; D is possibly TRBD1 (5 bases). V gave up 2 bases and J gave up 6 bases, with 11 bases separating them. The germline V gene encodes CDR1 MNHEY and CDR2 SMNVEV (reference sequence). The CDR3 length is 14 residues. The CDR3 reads CASSLKGRGQPQHF. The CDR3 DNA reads TGTGCCAGCAGTTTAAAAGGGAGGGGTCAGCCCCAGCATTTT.

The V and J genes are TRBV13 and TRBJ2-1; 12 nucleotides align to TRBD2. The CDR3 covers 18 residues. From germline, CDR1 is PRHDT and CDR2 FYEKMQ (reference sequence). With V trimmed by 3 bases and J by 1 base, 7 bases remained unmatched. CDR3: CASSFPSGRASSYNEQFF. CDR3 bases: TGTGCCAGCAGCTTCCCTAGCGGGAGGGCCTCGTCCTACAATGAGCAGTTCTTC.

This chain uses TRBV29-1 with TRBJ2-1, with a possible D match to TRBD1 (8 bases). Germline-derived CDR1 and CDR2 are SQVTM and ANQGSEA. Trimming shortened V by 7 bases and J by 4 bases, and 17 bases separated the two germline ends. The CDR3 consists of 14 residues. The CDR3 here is CSGEGDRTYNEQFF. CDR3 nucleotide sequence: TGCAGCGGGGAGGGGGACAGGACATACAATGAGCAGTTCTTC.

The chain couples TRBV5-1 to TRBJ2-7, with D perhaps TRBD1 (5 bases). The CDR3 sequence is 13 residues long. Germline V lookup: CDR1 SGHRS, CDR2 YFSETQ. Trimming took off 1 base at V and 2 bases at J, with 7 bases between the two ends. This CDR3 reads CASSLTRAYEQYF. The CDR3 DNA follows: TGCGCCAGCAGCTTGACCAGGGCCTACGAGCAGTACTTC.

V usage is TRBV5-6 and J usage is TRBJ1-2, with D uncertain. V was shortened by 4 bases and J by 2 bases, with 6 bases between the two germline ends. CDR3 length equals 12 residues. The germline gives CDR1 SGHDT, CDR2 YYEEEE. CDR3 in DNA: TGTGCCAGCAGCGCGGGGAACTATGGCTACACCTTC. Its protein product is CASSAGNYGYTF.

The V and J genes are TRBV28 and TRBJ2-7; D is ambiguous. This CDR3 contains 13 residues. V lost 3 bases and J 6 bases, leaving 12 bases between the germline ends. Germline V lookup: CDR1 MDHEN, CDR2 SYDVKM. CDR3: CASSFSDPGEQYF. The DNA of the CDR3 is TGTGCCAGCAGTTTCTCGGACCCCGGCGAGCAGTACTTC.

CDR3 nucleotide sequence: TGTGCCAGCAGCCGAATAACCGGTGAGCAGTTCTTC. Translating gives CASSRITGEQFF. This chain joins TRBV7-9 and TRBJ2-1; no clear D gene. Trimming shortened V by 5 bases and J by 9 bases, and 11 bases separated the two germline ends. This CDR3 has 12 residues. CDR1 is SEHNR, CDR2 FQNEAQ, per germline (reference sequence). Drawing the rest from reference TRBV7-9 and TRBJ2-1, the complete variable domain is DTGVSQNPRHKITKRGQNVTFRCDPISEHNRLYWYRQTLGQGPEFLTYFQNEAQLEKSRLLSDRFSAERPKGSFSTLEIQRTEQGDSAMYLCASSRITGEQFFGPGTRLTVL.

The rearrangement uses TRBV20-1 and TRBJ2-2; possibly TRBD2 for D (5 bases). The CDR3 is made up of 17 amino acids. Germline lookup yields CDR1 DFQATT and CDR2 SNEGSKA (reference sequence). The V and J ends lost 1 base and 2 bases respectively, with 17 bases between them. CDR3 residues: CSARVALGSGNTGELFF. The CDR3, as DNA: TGCAGTGCTAGAGTCGCCCTGGGGAGCGGAAACACCGGGGAGCTGTTTTTT.

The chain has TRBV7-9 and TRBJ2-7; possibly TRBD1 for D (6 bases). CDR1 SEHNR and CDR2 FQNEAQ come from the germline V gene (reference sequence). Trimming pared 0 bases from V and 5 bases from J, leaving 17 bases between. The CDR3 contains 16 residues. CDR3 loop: CASSLAIGTPANEQYF. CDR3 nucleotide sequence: TGTGCCAGCAGCTTAGCTATAGGGACACCTGCCAACGAGCAGTACTTC.

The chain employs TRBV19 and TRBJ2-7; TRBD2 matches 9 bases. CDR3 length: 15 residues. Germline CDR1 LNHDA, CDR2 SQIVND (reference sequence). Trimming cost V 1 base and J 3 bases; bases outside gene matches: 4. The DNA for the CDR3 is TGTGCCAGTAGTATAGTCCTAGCGGGGTTCTACGAGCAGTACTTC. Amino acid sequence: CASSIVLAGFYEQYF.

The CDR3 sequence: CASSDFLSYEQYF. Written as DNA, the CDR3 is TGTGCCAGCAGTGATTTTCTTTCCTACGAGCAGTACTTC. V and J are TRBV2 and TRBJ2-7; D call uncertain. Germline values: CDR1 SNHLY, CDR2 FYNNEI. The CDR3 runs to 13 residues. V shed 3 bases and J shed 1 base, with 7 bases lying between them. The complete variable domain, with remaining parts taken from reference TRBV2 and TRBJ2-7, reads EPEVTQTPSHQVTQMGQEVILRCVPISNHLYFYWYRQILGQKVEFLVSFYNNEISEKSEIFDDQFSVERPDGSNFTLKIRSTKLEDSAMYFCASSDFLSYEQYFGPGTRLTVT.

CDR3 sequence reads: CASSLASWLGYEQYF. CDR3 DNA sequence: TGTGCCAGCAGCTTAGCCTCGTGGCTGGGCTACGAGCAGTACTTC. The genes are TRBV7-9 and TRBJ2-7; D unresolved. The length of the CDR3 is 15 residues. V lost 0 bases and J 3 bases, leaving 12 bases between the germline ends. Germline lookup yields CDR1 SEHNR and CDR2 FQNEAQ (reference sequence). Full variable domain (missing parts from reference TRBV7-9 and TRBJ2-7): DTGVSQNPRHKITKRGQNVTFRCDPISEHNRLYWYRQTLGQGPEFLTYFQNEAQLEKSRLLSDRFSAERPKGSFSTLEIQRTEQGDSAMYLCASSLASWLGYEQYFGPGTRLTVT.

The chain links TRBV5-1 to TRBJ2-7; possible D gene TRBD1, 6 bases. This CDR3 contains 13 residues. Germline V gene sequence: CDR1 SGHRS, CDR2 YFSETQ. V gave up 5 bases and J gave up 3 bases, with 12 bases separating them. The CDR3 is CASSWTADYEQYF. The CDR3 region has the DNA TGCGCCAGCAGTTGGACAGCAGACTACGAGCAGTACTTC.

The CDR3 sequence: CSVLGGDYNEQFF. The CDR3 region has the DNA TGCAGCGTTCTGGGGGGCGATTACAATGAGCAGTTCTTC. V is TRBV29-1 and J is TRBJ2-1, with D tentatively TRBD1 or TRBD2 (6 bases each). Germline CDR1 is SQVTM and CDR2 is ANQGSEA. The CDR3 length is 13 residues. The V end lost 5 bases, the J end lost 4 bases, and 12 bases lay between the germline ends.

CDR3 in DNA: TGTGCCAGCAGAATAACCGGGGGGGGTACTGAAGCTTTCTTT. This encodes CASRITGGGTEAFF. This chain links TRBV3-1 with TRBJ1-1; the D gene is possibly TRBD1 (5 bases). Germline lookup yields CDR1 LGHDT and CDR2 YNNKEL (reference sequence). The CDR3 runs 14 residues. V was clipped by 6 bases and J by 5 bases, with 16 bases between them.

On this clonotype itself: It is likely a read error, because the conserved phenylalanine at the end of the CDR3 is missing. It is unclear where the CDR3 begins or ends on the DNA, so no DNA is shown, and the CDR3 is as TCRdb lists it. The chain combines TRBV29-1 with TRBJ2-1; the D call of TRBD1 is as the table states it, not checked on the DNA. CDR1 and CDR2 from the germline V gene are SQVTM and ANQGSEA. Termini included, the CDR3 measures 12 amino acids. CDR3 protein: CSVEDDKGTLRV.

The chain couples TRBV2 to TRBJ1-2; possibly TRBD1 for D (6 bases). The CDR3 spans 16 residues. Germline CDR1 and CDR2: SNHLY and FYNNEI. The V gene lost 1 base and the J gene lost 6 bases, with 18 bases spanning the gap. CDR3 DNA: TGTGCCAGCAGTGAAGGACAGGCCTTTCGTTCTGATGGCTACACCTTC. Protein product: CASSEGQAFRSDGYTF. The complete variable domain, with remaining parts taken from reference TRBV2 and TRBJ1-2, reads EPEVTQTPSHQVTQMGQEVILRCVPISNHLYFYWYRQILGQKVEFLVSFYNNEISEKSEIFDDQFSVERPDGSNFTLKIRSTKLEDSAMYFCASSEGQAFRSDGYTFGSGTRLTVV.

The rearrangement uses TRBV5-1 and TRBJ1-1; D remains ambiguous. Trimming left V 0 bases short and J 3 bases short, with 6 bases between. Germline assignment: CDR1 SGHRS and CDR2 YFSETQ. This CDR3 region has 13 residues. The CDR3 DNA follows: TGCGCCAGCAGCTTGGACCGGTACACTGAAGCTTTCTTT. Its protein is CASSLDRYTEAFF.

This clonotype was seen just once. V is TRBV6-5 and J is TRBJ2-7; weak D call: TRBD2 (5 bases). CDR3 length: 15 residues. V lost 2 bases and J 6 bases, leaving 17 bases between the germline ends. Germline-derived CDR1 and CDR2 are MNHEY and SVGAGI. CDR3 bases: TGTGCCAGCAGTTACGGAGGCAGCCCCTCGTCCGAGCAGTACTTC. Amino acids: CASSYGGSPSSEQYF.

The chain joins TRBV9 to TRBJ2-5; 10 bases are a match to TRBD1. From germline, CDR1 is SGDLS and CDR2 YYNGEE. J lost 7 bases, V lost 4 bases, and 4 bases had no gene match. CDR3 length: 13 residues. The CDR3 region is CASSRRTGGTQYF. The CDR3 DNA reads TGTGCCAGCAGCCGACGGACAGGGGGGACCCAGTACTTC.

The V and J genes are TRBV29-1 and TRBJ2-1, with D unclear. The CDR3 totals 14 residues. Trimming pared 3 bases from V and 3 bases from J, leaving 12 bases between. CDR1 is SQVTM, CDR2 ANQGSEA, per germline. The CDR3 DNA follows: TGCAGCGTTGAGGGCGCGATGAACTACAATGAGCAGTTCTTC. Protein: CSVEGAMNYNEQFF.

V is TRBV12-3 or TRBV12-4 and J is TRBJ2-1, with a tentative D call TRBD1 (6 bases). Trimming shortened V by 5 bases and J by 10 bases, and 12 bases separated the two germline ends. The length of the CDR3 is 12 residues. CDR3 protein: CASSPGVWEQFF. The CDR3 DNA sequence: TGTGCCAGCAGTCCAGGGGTATGGGAGCAGTTCTTC.

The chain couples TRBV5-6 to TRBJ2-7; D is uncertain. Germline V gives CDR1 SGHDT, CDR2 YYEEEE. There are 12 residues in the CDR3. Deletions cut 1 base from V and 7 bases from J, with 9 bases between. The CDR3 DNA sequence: TGTGCCAGCAGCTTGCTCAGTCGGGAGCAGTACTTC. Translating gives CASSLLSREQYF.

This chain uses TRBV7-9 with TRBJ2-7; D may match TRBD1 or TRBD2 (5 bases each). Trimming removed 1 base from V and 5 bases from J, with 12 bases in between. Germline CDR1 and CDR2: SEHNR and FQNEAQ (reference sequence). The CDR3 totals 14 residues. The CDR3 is CASSLGGRDHEQYF. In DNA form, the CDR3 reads TGTGCCAGCAGCTTAGGCGGCAGGGACCACGAGCAGTACTTC.

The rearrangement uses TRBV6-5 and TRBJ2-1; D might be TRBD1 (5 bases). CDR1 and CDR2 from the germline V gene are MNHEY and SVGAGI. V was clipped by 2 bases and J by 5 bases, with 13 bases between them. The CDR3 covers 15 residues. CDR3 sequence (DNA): TGTGCCAGCAGTTACGGGGCCGAACCCCACAATGAGCAGTTCTTC. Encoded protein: CASSYGAEPHNEQFF.

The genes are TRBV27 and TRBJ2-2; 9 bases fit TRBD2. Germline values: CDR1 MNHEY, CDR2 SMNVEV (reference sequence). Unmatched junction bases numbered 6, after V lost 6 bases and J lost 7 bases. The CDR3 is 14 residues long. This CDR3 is CASSPLAGGGELFF. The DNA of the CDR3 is TGTGCCAGCAGCCCACTAGCGGGTGGCGGGGAGCTGTTTTTT.